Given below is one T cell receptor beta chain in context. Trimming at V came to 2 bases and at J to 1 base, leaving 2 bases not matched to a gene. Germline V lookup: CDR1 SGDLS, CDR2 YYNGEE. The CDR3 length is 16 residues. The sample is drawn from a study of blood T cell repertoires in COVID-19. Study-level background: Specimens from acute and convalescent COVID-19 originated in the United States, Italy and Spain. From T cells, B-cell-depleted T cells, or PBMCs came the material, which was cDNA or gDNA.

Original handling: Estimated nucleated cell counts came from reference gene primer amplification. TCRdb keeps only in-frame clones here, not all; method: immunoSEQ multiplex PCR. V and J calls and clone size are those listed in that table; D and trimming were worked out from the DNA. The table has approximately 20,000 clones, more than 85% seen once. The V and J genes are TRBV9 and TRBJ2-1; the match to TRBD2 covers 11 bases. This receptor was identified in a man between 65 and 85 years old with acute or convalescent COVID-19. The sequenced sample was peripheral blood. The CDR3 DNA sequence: TGTGCCAGCAGCGTTTTAGCGGGAGGGTCCTACAATGAGCAGTTCTTC. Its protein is CASSVLAGGSYNEQFF.